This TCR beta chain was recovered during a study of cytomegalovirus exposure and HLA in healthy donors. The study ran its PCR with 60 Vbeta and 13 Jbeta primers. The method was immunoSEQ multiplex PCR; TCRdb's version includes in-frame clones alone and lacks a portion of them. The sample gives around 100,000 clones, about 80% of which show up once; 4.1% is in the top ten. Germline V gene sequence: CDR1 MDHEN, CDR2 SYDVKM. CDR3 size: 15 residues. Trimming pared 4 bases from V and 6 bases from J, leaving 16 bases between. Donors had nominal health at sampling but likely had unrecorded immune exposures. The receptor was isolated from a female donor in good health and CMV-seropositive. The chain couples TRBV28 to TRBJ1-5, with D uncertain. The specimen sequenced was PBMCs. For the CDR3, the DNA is TGTGCCAGCAGTTCACGGCGGGCATCGAGTCAGCCCCAGCATTTT. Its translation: CASSSRRASSQPQHF.